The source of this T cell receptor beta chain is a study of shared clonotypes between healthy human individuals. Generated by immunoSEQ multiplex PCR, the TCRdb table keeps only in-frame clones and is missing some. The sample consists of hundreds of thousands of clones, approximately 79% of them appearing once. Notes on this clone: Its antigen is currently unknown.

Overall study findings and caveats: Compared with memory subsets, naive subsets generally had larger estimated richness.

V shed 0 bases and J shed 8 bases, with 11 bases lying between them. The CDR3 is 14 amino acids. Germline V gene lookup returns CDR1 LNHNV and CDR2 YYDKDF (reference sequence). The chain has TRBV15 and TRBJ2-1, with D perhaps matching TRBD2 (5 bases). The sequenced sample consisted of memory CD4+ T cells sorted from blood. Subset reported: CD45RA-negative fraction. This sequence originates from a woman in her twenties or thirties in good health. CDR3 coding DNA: TGTGCCACCAGCAGAGATCGGGCGGGCGATGAGCAGTTCTTC. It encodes CATSRDRAGDEQFF. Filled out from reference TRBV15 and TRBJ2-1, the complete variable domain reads DAMVIQNPRYQVTQFGKPVTLSCSQTLNHNVMYWYQQKSSQAPKLLFHYYDKDFNNEADTPDNFQSRRPNTSFCFLDIRSPGLGDTAMYLCATSRDRAGDEQFFGPGTRLTVL.